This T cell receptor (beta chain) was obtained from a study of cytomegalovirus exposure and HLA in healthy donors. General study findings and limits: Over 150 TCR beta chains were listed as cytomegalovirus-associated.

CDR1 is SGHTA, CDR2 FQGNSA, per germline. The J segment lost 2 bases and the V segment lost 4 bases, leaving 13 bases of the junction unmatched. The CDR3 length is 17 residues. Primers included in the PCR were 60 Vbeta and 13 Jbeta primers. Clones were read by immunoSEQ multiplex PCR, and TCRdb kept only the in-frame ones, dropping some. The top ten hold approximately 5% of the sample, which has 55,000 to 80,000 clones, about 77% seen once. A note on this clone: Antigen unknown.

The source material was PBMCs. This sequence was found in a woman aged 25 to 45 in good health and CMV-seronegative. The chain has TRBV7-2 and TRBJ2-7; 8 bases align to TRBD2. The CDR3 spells CASSSLGPGGFPYEQYF. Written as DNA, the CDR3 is TGTGCCAGCAGCTCGCTCGGCCCGGGAGGGTTTCCCTACGAGCAGTACTTC. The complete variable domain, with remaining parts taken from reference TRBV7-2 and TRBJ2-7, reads GAGVSQSPSNKVTEKGKDVELRCDPISGHTALYWYRQSLGQGLEFLIYFQGNSAPDKSGLPSDRFSAERTGGSVSTLTIQRTQQEDSAVYLCASSSLGPGGFPYEQYFGPGTRLTVT.